The clone carrying this T cell receptor (beta chain) was found a few times. This may come from a read error, since a much larger clone is one base off. This sample was taken from a study of blood T cells in healthy people across ages. The CDR3 has 15 amino acids. From germline, CDR1 is LGHDT and CDR2 YNNKEL (reference sequence). Trimming pared 0 bases from V and 11 bases from J, leaving 19 bases between. Through a sample-barcoded 5' primer and a J-beta primer mix, a second PCR was run for about 6 to 12 cycles. TCRdb re-called the 5' RACE reads with MiXCR, one entry per CDR3 protein. The table has hundreds of thousands of distinct CDR3 sequences, about 32% seen once.

The chain couples TRBV3-1 to TRBJ2-5; tentatively, D is TRBD1 (6 bases). Sequencing was done on a sample of blood. The sequence came from an elderly woman in good health. CDR3 amino acids: CASSQDGTPYNEQYF. CDR3 bases: TGTGCCAGCAGCCAAGACGGGACACCATACAATGAGCAGTACTTC.